This T cell receptor (beta chain) was profiled in a study of cytomegalovirus exposure and HLA in healthy donors listed by TCRdb under 2017. In the study overall: According to a later analysis, one platform produced both the 100 to 150 validation repertoires and the 720 or so repertoires of the first cohort. High-throughput TCR immunosequencing, statistical association of individual TCRs with disease status, and machine learning were combined to predict cytomegalovirus infection status. The study aimed to test whether signatures of past pathogen exposure could be identified by cataloging public T cell receptors. In addition to the first cohort of roughly 700 subjects, a separate validation cohort of 120 different subjects was used.

What the study reported, not specific to this receptor: Three of the identified cytomegalovirus-associated TCR beta chains were confirmed in vitro to be specific for cytomegalovirus antigens. Cytomegalovirus status was reported to be diagnosed by the classifier with high specificity and sensitivity in both the original and validation cohorts. The validation cohort had no HLA typing available for a later analysis, so co-occurrence within that cohort was assessed over all 120 repertoires. A later analysis found that TCRs clustered in the first cohort also tended to co-occur in the roughly 110 validation repertoires, with 90% to 95% of cluster scores above 0. While some public TCRs were present in many individuals, most TCR sequences turned up only very rarely across donors. The authors suggested that the approach could potentially be extended to other disease states and immunological phenotypes. The study gave a list of 150 to 200 TCR beta chains associated with cytomegalovirus.

The donors were included in the validation cohort of some 120 subjects, a group kept apart from the roughly 700-subject first cohort. The library was made by the immunoSEQ multiplex PCR assay. In the source study's methods: A statistical classification framework was developed to diagnose cytomegalovirus status using the catalog of TCR beta chain sequences. The table was pulled from immuneACCESS by TCRdb, which kept in-frame rearrangements only. Such tables lose some clones; where checked, under half of the loss comes from unresolved V genes, and the rest has no known cause. The V and J calls and the clone size are those of that table, but D and trimming were determined from the DNA. Recorded for this sample are about 66,000 clones; about 96% of them occurred a single time. Of the sample, 0.9% to 1% is held by the ten largest clones. Comment on this clone: Its binding antigen is unknown. Per-base quality was not reported, and no clone a single base away is much larger than it.

The germline V and J ends show losses of 6 bases and 7 bases respectively, and no gene match explains 11 bases of the junction. Looking up the germline V gene yields CDR1 WSHSY and CDR2 SAAADI. The CDR3 measures 14 amino acids from cysteine to phenylalanine. Of all the DNA, just the CDR3 is kept, 42 bases in frame from base 1. The receptor comes from a man younger than 35 in good health and CMV-seronegative. Material for sequencing was PBMCs. The rearrangement joined TRBV10-2 to TRBJ2-5; 7 bases in the junction line up with TRBD1. The DNA is TGCGCCAGCAGCGTCCGCGACAGGGACGCGACCCAGTACTTC. This is translated as CASSVRDRDATQYF.